This T cell receptor beta chain was sequenced in a study of T-cell reconstitution after alpha-beta-depleted transplantation in children. For TCRbeta, the library was prepared with unique molecular identifiers. TCRdb reanalysed the PCR reads using MiXCR and keeps one entry per CDR3 protein. The table shows 420,000 or so distinct CDR3 sequences, with roughly 11% occurring only once. This sample comprised PBMCs from the stem cell graft donor, obtained from the stem cell graft. The sequence was obtained from a human donor who donated a stem cell graft to a child with acute myeloid leukemia.

Here the CDR3 DNA reads TGTGCCAGCAGTGACGGACCATCCCAGTACTTC. Protein product: CASSDGPSQYF. The chain uses TRBV6-5 and TRBJ2-5; D call uncertain. Per germline, CDR1 MNHEY and CDR2 SVGAGI. CDR3 size: 11 residues. The V end was cut by 5 bases, the J end by 9 bases, with 10 bases between.